Shown below are 15 T cell receptor beta chains from a single sample sequenced in a study of shared clonotypes between healthy human individuals. Measured with immunoSEQ multiplex PCR; TCRdb has only the in-frame clones, and not every one. The repertoire holds approximately 2,000,000 clones, with 92% as singletons. Material: naive CD4+ T cells from PBMCs. The subset is: CD45RA+ positively selected. The origin of the receptors is a young man in good health. Some clones in this sample may be carry-over from other donors' samples.

The V gene is TRBV7-9, the J gene TRBJ1-1, with D perhaps matching TRBD1 (6 bases). Trimming removed 5 bases from V and 1 base from J, with 17 bases in between. This CDR3 has 16 amino acids. Germline lookup yields CDR1 SEHNR and CDR2 FQNEAQ (reference sequence). The CDR3 sequence: CASSTRDITPNTEAFF. The CDR3 DNA follows: TGTGCCAGCAGCACTCGGGACATCACCCCGAACACTGAAGCTTTCTTT.

This clone was recorded only once. This chain links TRBV30 with TRBJ2-7; perhaps TRBD1 as D (5 bases). V gave up 5 bases and J gave up 7 bases, with 12 bases separating them. Looked up from germline, CDR1 is GTSNPN and CDR2 is SVGIG (reference sequence). CDR3 length equals 11 residues. CDR3 sequence reads: CAWELAGEQYF. The DNA for the CDR3 is TGTGCCTGGGAACTTGCAGGGGAGCAGTACTTC.

The rearrangement uses TRBV7-9 and TRBJ2-1; TRBD1 agrees at 11 bases. V shed 4 bases and J 7 bases; nucleotides not matched to a gene: 6. CDR3 size: 15 residues. Germline CDR1 and CDR2: SEHNR and FQNEAQ (reference sequence). Here the CDR3 DNA reads TGTGCCAGCAGCTCGGACAGGGGGCTGGTGAATGAGCAGTTCTTC. It is translated as CASSSDRGLVNEQFF.

The rearrangement uses TRBV5-6 and TRBJ1-4, with D possibly being TRBD1 (5 bases). The CDR3 sequence is 15 residues long. Looked up from germline, CDR1 is SGHDT and CDR2 is YYEEEE. Trimming took 5 bases from V and 6 from J, leaving 17 bases between them. CDR3 nucleotide sequence: TGTGCCAGCAGGCGCCTGGGGGACGCCGATGAAAAACTGTTTTTT. As protein: CASRRLGDADEKLFF.

The chain combines TRBV6-1 with TRBJ1-2; the D is unclear. The CDR3 length is 15 residues. Trimming took 3 bases from V and 2 from J, leaving 13 bases between them. CDR1 and CDR2 (germline): MNHNS, SASEGT. CDR3 sequence (DNA): TGTGCCAGCAGTGATTTCCCTCGCCAGAACTATGGCTACACCTTC. Amino acid sequence: CASSDFPRQNYGYTF.

This chain uses TRBV5-1 with TRBJ2-3; D gene uncertain. V was shortened by 0 bases and J by 0 bases, with 8 bases between the two germline ends. The germline CDR1 and CDR2 sequences are SGHRS and YFSETQ. This CDR3 spans 15 amino acids. The CDR3 reads CASSLVPESTDTQYF. In DNA, the CDR3 is TGCGCCAGCAGCTTGGTTCCAGAAAGCACAGATACGCAGTATTTT.

This chain joins TRBV15 and TRBJ1-4; D is unresolved. Germline assignment: CDR1 LNHNV and CDR2 YYDKDF (reference sequence). V gave up 0 bases and J gave up 12 bases, with 20 bases separating them. There are 16 residues in the CDR3. The CDR3 nucleotides read TGTGCCACCAGCAGAGATCGCTTAGGTACAGTTGGGCAACTGTTTTTT. Residues: CATSRDRLGTVGQLFF.

Written as DNA, the CDR3 is TGTGCCAGCAGTTCACAGGGGTTCAATGAGCAGTTCTTC. Residues: CASSSQGFNEQFF. This rearrangement joins TRBV25-1 to TRBJ2-1; TRBD1 matches at 7 bases. The CDR3 consists of 13 residues. CDR1 is MGHDK and CDR2 is SYGVNS in the germline V gene. After removal of 5 bases from V and 6 bases from J, the junction contained 4 bases not matched to a gene.

This chain joins TRBV18 and TRBJ1-1; D gene uncertain. V was clipped by 0 bases and J by 0 bases, with 8 bases between them. The CDR3 consists of 15 residues. Germline values: CDR1 KGHSH, CDR2 LQKENI. CDR3 sequence: CASSPPVLLNTEAFF. The DNA for the CDR3 is TGTGCCAGCTCACCACCGGTGTTACTGAACACTGAAGCTTTCTTT.

This clone was observed a single time. J is TRBJ2-1 and V is TRBV5-4, with D possibly matching TRBD2 (6 bases). Germline CDR1 and CDR2: SGHNT and YYREEE (reference sequence). The V gene lost 2 bases and the J gene lost 3 bases, with 12 bases spanning the gap. The CDR3 covers 15 residues. This CDR3 reads CASSFGGTGYNEQFF. The CDR3 nucleotides are TGTGCCAGCAGCTTTGGCGGGACGGGCTACAATGAGCAGTTCTTC. Filled out from reference TRBV5-4 and TRBJ2-1, the complete variable domain reads ETGVTQSPTHLIKTRGQQVTLRCSSQSGHNTVSWYQQALGQGPQFIFQYYREEENGRGNFPPRFSGLQFPNYSSELNVNALELDDSALYLCASSFGGTGYNEQFFGPGTRLTVL.

The V gene is TRBV23-1, the J gene TRBJ2-2; 7 bases agree with TRBD1. TRBV23-1 is known as an ORF, though its function is uncertain. The CDR3 is 15 residues long. After removal of 1 base from V and 5 bases from J, the junction contained 4 bases not matched to a gene. In DNA, the CDR3 is TGCGCCAGCAGTCAATGCCAGGGGGAAACCGGGGAGCTGTTTTTT. It codes for CASSQCQGETGELFF.

The chain couples TRBV4-1 to TRBJ1-2; the D gene is possibly TRBD1 (5 bases). The CDR3 sequence is 14 residues long. Germline CDR1 MGHRA, CDR2 YSYEKL. V was clipped by 1 base and J by 1 base, with 7 bases between them. The CDR3 DNA sequence: TGCGCCAGCAGCCAAGCCAGGGTTAACTATGGCTACACCTTC. This gives the protein CASSQARVNYGYTF.

The chain couples TRBV27 to TRBJ2-1, with D perhaps TRBD1 (6 bases). Trimming removed 7 bases at V and 10 bases at J, with 20 bases between. The CDR3 spans 14 residues. Germline loops: CDR1 MNHEY, CDR2 SMNVEV (reference sequence). CDR3 amino acids: CASTSPPGGSEQFF. CDR3 coding DNA: TGTGCCAGCACCTCCCCCCCTGGGGGCAGCGAGCAGTTCTTC.

V usage is TRBV18 and J usage is TRBJ2-1; a possible D gene is TRBD1 (5 bases). Germline V CDR1 and CDR2: KGHSH, LQKENI. The CDR3 is 15 amino acids. The germline V and J ends were trimmed by 3 bases and 8 bases, with 17 bases remaining between them. CDR3 sequence reads: CASSPAQGIKDEQFF. CDR3 nucleotide sequence: TGTGCCAGCTCACCGGCTCAGGGTATAAAGGATGAGCAGTTCTTC.

The chain joins TRBV27 to TRBJ2-7; TRBD2 matches at 8 bases. CDR1 and CDR2 (germline): MNHEY, SMNVEV (reference sequence). The CDR3 has 15 amino acids. V lost 8 bases to trimming and J lost 7 bases; unmatched junction nucleotides: 16. CDR3 residues: CASSPSSGVFGEQYF. In DNA form, the CDR3 reads TGTGCCAGCTCTCCGAGTAGCGGGGTGTTCGGGGAGCAGTACTTC.